This TCR beta chain came from a study of T cells in Graves' hyperthyroidism and ophthalmopathy. Amplification of TCR beta CDR3 regions was performed using RNA transcripts as template. Researchers ran a first-round RT-PCR on the TCR CDR3 using the HTBI primer set. MiXCR was run by TCRdb on the multiplex PCR reads, yielding one entry per CDR3 protein. The repertoire consists of 800,000 or so distinct CDR3 sequences, with approximately 40% occurring once and the leading ten covering 8% to 9%. This CDR3 contains 16 residues. The germline gives CDR1 SGHRS, CDR2 YFSETQ. Deletions cut 1 base from V and 5 bases from J, with 16 bases between.

This receptor was obtained from a man aged 18 to 30 with Graves' hyperthyroidism. Sequenced input: blood. The chain links TRBV5-1 to TRBJ1-5; D is perhaps TRBD1 (5 bases). The CDR3 DNA sequence: TGCGCCAGCAGCTTGCAGAGGTGGGGGTCCGATCAGCCCCAGCATTTT. This translates into CASSLQRWGSDQPQHF.